This T cell receptor beta chain derives from a study of blood T cell repertoires in COVID-19. Repertoires were generated with immunoSEQ multiplex PCR, while TCRdb's copy carries only in-frame clones and drops some. The data hold about 150,000 clones, with 84% observed a single time. The CDR3 length is 15 residues. V lost 0 bases to trimming and J lost 1 base, with 10 bases between them. Germline-derived CDR1 and CDR2 are SGDLS and YYNGEE. The receptor comes from a woman aged 45-59 years with acute or convalescent COVID-19. Sequencing input: peripheral blood. The J gene is TRBJ1-1, the V gene TRBV9; D is ambiguous. CDR3 nucleotides: TGTGCCAGCAGCGTAGAACCAGGCCCGAACACTGAAGCTTTCTTT. Translating it yields CASSVEPGPNTEAFF.